Listed here are 10 T cell receptor beta chains from one sample, sequenced in a study of blood T cells in healthy people across ages. The authors ran a second PCR of 7 to 11 cycles using a sample-barcoded 5' primer and a J-beta primer mix. From the 5' RACE reads, TCRdb called clonotypes with MiXCR, one entry per CDR3 protein. The sample shows 450,000 to 700,000 distinct CDR3 sequences, roughly 28% of them seen only once. Sequencing used blood. These receptors came from a woman in her seventies in good health.

This chain links TRBV28 with TRBJ2-6; tentatively, D is TRBD2 (6 bases). From germline, CDR1 is MDHEN and CDR2 SYDVKM. Trimming cost V 2 bases and J 4 bases, with 12 bases left between them. The CDR3 extends over 16 amino acids. CDR3: CASSLGGVWGANVLTF. The CDR3 nucleotides are TGTGCCAGCAGTTTAGGCGGGGTTTGGGGGGCCAACGTCCTGACTTTC.

This clonotype came up a few times. The chain employs TRBV2 and TRBJ2-1, with 8 nucleotides matching TRBD1. The J segment lost 4 bases and the V segment lost 6 bases, leaving 5 bases of the junction unmatched. This CDR3 contains 14 residues. The V gene's germline CDR1 is SNHLY and CDR2 FYNNEI. The CDR3 loop is CASSGTGGYNEQFF. The CDR3 DNA reads as TGTGCCAGCAGCGGGACAGGAGGGTACAATGAGCAGTTCTTC.

The J gene is TRBJ2-3, the V gene TRBV18, with a possible D match to TRBD2 (5 bases). This CDR3 spans 15 amino acids. In germline, CDR1 is KGHSH, CDR2 LQKENI. V shed 8 bases and J shed 3 bases, with 18 bases lying between them. CDR3 protein: CASTHGLPSTDTQYF. The CDR3 coding sequence is TGTGCCAGCACACATGGACTTCCCTCGACAGATACGCAGTATTTT. Variable domain in full (rest from reference TRBV18 and TRBJ2-3): NAGVMQNPRHLVRRRGQEARLRCSPMKGHSHVYWYRQLPEEGLKFMVYLQKENIIDESGMPKERFSAEFPKEGPSILRIQQVVRGDSAAYFCASTHGLPSTDTQYFGPGTRLTVL.

Turning to this clonotype: A much larger clone lies one base from this, so it may be a read error. The chain employs TRBV5-1 and TRBJ2-5; 11 bases fit TRBD2. The CDR3 is made up of 17 amino acids. The germline CDR1 and CDR2 sequences are SGHRS and YFSETQ. The V segment lost 4 bases and the J segment 4 bases; nucleotides outside the gene matches: 12. This chain's CDR3 is CASSKSIFTSGGETQYF. The CDR3 region has the DNA TGCGCCAGCAGCAAATCTATTTTTACTAGCGGGGGAGAGACCCAGTACTTC.

This clonotype was found a few times. The genes are TRBV20-1 and TRBJ2-7, with 11 bases aligning to TRBD1. The DNA end is more similar to TRBJ2-1, so the J call may be wrong. Looked up from germline, CDR1 is DFQATT and CDR2 is SNEGSKA (reference sequence). The CDR3 spans 14 residues. CDR3 protein: CGSRVGQGGDEQFF. The CDR3 coding sequence is TGCGGTTCCCGGGTGGGACAGGGGGGCGATGAGCAGTTCTTC.

This chain uses TRBV2 with TRBJ1-4, with 9 nucleotides matching TRBD1. The V segment lost 5 bases and the J segment 8 bases; nucleotides outside the gene matches: 6. Germline lookup yields CDR1 SNHLY and CDR2 FYNNEI. This CDR3 is built from 14 residues. For the CDR3, the DNA is TGTGCCAGCAGTTCACAGGGGGCTTTGGAAAAACTGTTTTTT. Translating gives CASSSQGALEKLFF.

The chain carries TRBV4-3 and TRBJ1-3; D unclear. The germline CDR1 and CDR2 sequences are LGHNA and YSLEER. Trimming took off 1 base at V and 1 base at J, with 14 bases between the two ends. The CDR3 totals 17 residues. The CDR3 here is CASSQADFPRSGNTIYF. DNA for the CDR3: TGCGCCAGCAGCCAAGCTGATTTCCCCAGGTCTGGAAACACCATATATTTT.

As concerns this clonotype: One junction end disagrees with the germline gene, perhaps due to a read error. The chain has TRBV19 and TRBJ2-3; no clear D. CDR1 is LNHDA and CDR2 is SQIVND in the germline V gene (reference sequence). The CDR3 covers 14 residues. CDR3 residues: CASSIARMTDTQYF. In nucleotides, the CDR3 is TGTGCCAGTAGCATAGCTAGGATGACAGATACGCAGTATTTT.

There are a few counts of this clonotype. V and J are TRBV28 and TRBJ2-5, with D perhaps being TRBD1 or TRBD2 (6 bases each). The germline V gene has CDR1 MDHEN and CDR2 SYDVKM. CDR3 length: 15 amino acids. The V gene lost 2 bases and the J gene lost 2 bases, with 12 bases spanning the gap. The CDR3 here is CASSLIRRGQETQYF. The CDR3 DNA reads as TGTGCCAGCAGTTTAATCCGGAGGGGGCAAGAGACCCAGTACTTC.

This clonotype was counted only a few times. The V and J genes are TRBV7-9 and TRBJ1-2; 10 bases match TRBD1. V shed 8 bases and J 4 bases; nucleotides not matched to a gene: 4. In germline, CDR1 is SEHNR, CDR2 FQNEAQ (reference sequence). This CDR3 contains 13 residues. This CDR3 is CASARDRGYGYTF. CDR3 coding DNA: TGTGCCAGCGCCCGGGACAGGGGCTATGGCTACACCTTC.